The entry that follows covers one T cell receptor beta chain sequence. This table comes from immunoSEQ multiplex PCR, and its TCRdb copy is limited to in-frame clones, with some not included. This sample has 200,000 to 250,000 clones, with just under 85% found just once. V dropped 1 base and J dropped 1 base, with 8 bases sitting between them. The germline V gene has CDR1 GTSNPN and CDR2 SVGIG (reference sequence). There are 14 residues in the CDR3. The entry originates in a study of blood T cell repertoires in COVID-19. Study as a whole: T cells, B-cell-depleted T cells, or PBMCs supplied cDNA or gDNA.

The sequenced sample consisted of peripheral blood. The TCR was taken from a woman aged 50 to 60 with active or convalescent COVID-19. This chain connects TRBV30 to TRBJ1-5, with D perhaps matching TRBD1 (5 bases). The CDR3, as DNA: TGTGCCTGGAGTGCCAGGGCCAGCAATCAGCCCCAGCATTTT. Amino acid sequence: CAWSARASNQPQHF.